The rows below give T cell receptor beta chains drawn from one sample of a study of blood T cell repertoires in COVID-19. The assay was immunoSEQ multiplex PCR, and TCRdb's table has in-frame clones only and misses some. The table shows about 300,000 clones, with around 88% occurring only once. Sample: peripheral blood. All receptors come from a woman aged 25-40 years who had recovered from COVID-19. CDR3s include the opening cysteine and the closing phenylalanine or tryptophan. The D gene is left open where the match is weak. Size tells how often a clone was seen (once, few, many) or the class of an expanded clone, and some rows leave it out.

j_gene | v_gene | d_gene | abundance | CDR3nt | CDR3aa
TRBJ2-7 | TRBV2 | TRBD1 | NA | TGTGCCAGCAGAGACGGACAGGGAAGGCCCTACGAGCAGTACTTC | CASRDGQGRPYEQYF
TRBJ1-1 | TRBV1 | NA | NA | TGCACCAGCAGCCCCCGGACAGGAGAGAACACTGAAGCTTTCTTT | CTSSPRTGENTEAFF
TRBJ1-2 | TRBV7-8 | NA | few | TGTGCCAGCAGCTTGGCCAGGGCCTACTATGGCTACACCTTC | CASSLARAYYGYTF
TRBJ1-1 | TRBV5-1 | NA | once | TGCGCCAGTCGTCGACAGGTGGTCATGAACACTGAAGCTTTCTTT | CASRRQVVMNTEAFF
TRBJ1-5 | TRBV6-5 | NA | NA | TGTGCCAGCCAGAACAGGGAGAGGGAGCCCCAGCATTTT | CASQNREREPQHF
TRBJ2-2 | TRBV28 | NA | NA | TGTGCCAGCCGTCCGACGGGCCGGGGCACCGGGGAGCTGTTTTTT | CASRPTGRGTGELFF
TRBJ1-2 | TRBV28 | NA | NA | TGTGCCAGCAGGACAAACGCTAACTATGGCTACACCTTC | CASRTNANYGYTF
TRBJ1-6 | TRBV28 | TRBD1 | NA | TGTGCCAGCAGTCCAACCGGGACAGGGGACTATTCACCCCTCCACTTT | CASSPTGTGDYSPLHF
TRBJ1-4 | TRBV5-4 | TRBD1 | NA | TGTGCCAGCAGCCCCCGAGGGACAGGGGATGAAAAACTGTTTTTT | CASSPRGTGDEKLFF
TRBJ1-6 | TRBV19 | TRBD1 | NA | TGTGCCAGTAGTATAGCGGGACAGGGGTCACCCCTCCACTTT | CASSIAGQGSPLHF
TRBJ1-2 | TRBV6-5 | TRBD1 | NA | TGTGCCAGCAGTTACCTGACAGGGGGTGACTATGGCTACACCTTC | CASSYLTGGDYGYTF
TRBJ1-2 | TRBV6-5 | NA | NA | TGTGCCAGCATGAAGTCGGGGTCTGAAAACTATGGCTACACCTTC | CASMKSGSENYGYTF
TRBJ1-6 | TRBV28 | TRBD1 | once | TGTGCCAGCTCCACCGGACAGGGCTTCTCCTATAATTCACCCCTCCACTTT | CASSTGQGFSYNSPLHF
TRBJ1-4 | TRBV4-2 | NA | NA | TGTGCCAGCAGCCTACAAGGACTGATTAATGAAAAACTGTTTTTT | CASSLQGLINEKLFF
TRBJ2-7 | TRBV11-2 | NA | NA | TGTGCCAGCAGCTTAGGCCAGGGGTCCCACGAGCAGTACTTC | CASSLGQGSHEQYF
TRBJ1-3 | TRBV28 | NA | NA | TGTGCCAGCAGTTCTTATACCGGAACAGGGTCCTACTCTGGAAACACCATATATTTT | CASSSYTGTGSYSGNTIYF
TRBJ2-5 | TRBV15 | NA | NA | TGTGCCACCAGCAGAGGAGGATTCCGGGAGACCCAGTACTTC | CATSRGGFRETQYF
TRBJ2-3 | TRBV9 | NA | once | TGTGCCAGCAGCGTACTGAACGGTCCGGGCACAGATACGCAGTATTTT | CASSVLNGPGTDTQYF
TRBJ2-1 | TRBV13 | TRBD2 | once | TGTGCCAGCAGACCGGGACTAGCGGGGGGCGGGGGCAATGAGCAGTTCTTC | CASRPGLAGGGGNEQFF
TRBJ2-7 | TRBV28 | TRBD1 | NA | TGTGCCAGCAGGGGGACAGGGGGCTTCTACGAGCAGTACTTC | CASRGTGGFYEQYF
TRBJ1-4 | TRBV18 | TRBD1 | NA | TGTGCCAGCTCACGGGACAGGGCTAATGAAAAACTGTTTTTT | CASSRDRANEKLFF
TRBJ2-5 | TRBV3-1/TRBV3-2 | NA | NA | TGTGCCAGCAGCCAAGATAAGTGGCGGGGACCTAGAGAGACCCAGTACTTC | CASSQDKWRGPRETQYF
TRBJ2-5 | TRBV5-8 | NA | NA | TGTGCCAGCAGCTTACTGCAGGCCGGTCAAGAGACCCAGTACTTC | CASSLLQAGQETQYF
TRBJ2-2 | TRBV30 | NA | NA | TGTGCCTGGAGTGTACTCGGGAGGACAGGGATAAACACCGGGGAGCTGTTTTTT | CAWSVLGRTGINTGELFF
TRBJ1-2 | TRBV9 | NA | NA | TGTGCCAGCAGCGGACGCGGGGCAGGGCCCTATGGCTACACCTTC | CASSGRGAGPYGYTF
TRBJ2-7 | TRBV18 | TRBD2 | NA | TGTGCCAGCTCACCACGTGTAGCGGGGGAGTCCTACGAGCAGTACTTC | CASSPRVAGESYEQYF
TRBJ2-5 | TRBV28 | NA | NA | TGTGCCAGCACCTCTGGAGAGGTAGGGACCCAGTACTTC | CASTSGEVGTQYF
TRBJ1-2 | TRBV7-8 | NA | NA | TGTGCCAGCAGCTTAGGCCCGGGATCCTCCTATGGCTACACCTTC | CASSLGPGSSYGYTF
TRBJ1-3 | TRBV7-2 | NA | NA | TGTGCCAGCAGCTCCCTCGGGGGTTTCGGAAACACCATATATTTT | CASSSLGGFGNTIYF
TRBJ1-1 | TRBV29-1 | NA | few | TGCAGCGCTCCTAAAGCGGAGAACACTGAAGCTTTCTTT | CSAPKAENTEAFF
TRBJ1-6 | TRBV7-9 | TRBD1 | few | TGTGCCAGCAGCTCTGGTCAGGGGGGTTCACCCCTCCACTTT | CASSSGQGGSPLHF
TRBJ1-6 | TRBV5-1 | NA | NA | TGCGCCAGCAGTACTAATAATTCACCCCTCCACTTT | CASSTNNSPLHF
TRBJ1-5 | TRBV3-1/TRBV3-2 | TRBD1 | NA | TGTGCCAGCAGCCAAGATGCAGGGGGGACCCAGCCCCAGCATTTT | CASSQDAGGTQPQHF
TRBJ2-7 | TRBV7-6 | TRBD1 | NA | TGTGCCAGCAGCTTAGGGCCTCCGGGACAGGGGATTTCCTACGAGCAGTACTTC | CASSLGPPGQGISYEQYF
TRBJ2-7 | TRBV28 | NA | NA | TGTGCCAGCAGCCCAGCGACAGTCTACGAGCAGTACTTC | CASSPATVYEQYF
TRBJ1-1 | TRBV12-1 | NA | once | TGTGCCAGCAGCTTTGTAGAGGGTGAAGCTTTCTTT | CASSFVEGEAFF
TRBJ2-7 | TRBV4-2 | TRBD1 | NA | TGTGCCAGCAGCGAAGACAGGGGGTACCCCTACGAGCAGTACTTC | CASSEDRGYPYEQYF
TRBJ1-2 | TRBV28 | TRBD1 | NA | TGTGCCAGCAGTTGGACAGGCTACAACTATGGCTACACCTTC | CASSWTGYNYGYTF
TRBJ2-4 | TRBV2 | NA | NA | TGTGCCGCCGGGGCAGGGGAGAACATTCAGTACTTC | CAAGAGENIQYF
TRBJ1-2 | TRBV18 | TRBD1 | NA | TGTGCCAGCTCACCAATCGCGGGACAGGGGGCTGATGGCTACACCTTC | CASSPIAGQGADGYTF
TRBJ2-5 | TRBV19 | NA | NA | TGTGCCAGTAGTGGCCGGTACTCCTCTAGGGAGACCCAGTACTTC | CASSGRYSSRETQYF
TRBJ1-6 | TRBV11-2 | NA | few | TGTGCCAGCAGCTGGTCAGGGGTCTCCTATAATTCACCCCTCCACTTT | CASSWSGVSYNSPLHF
TRBJ2-2 | TRBV7-2 | NA | NA | TGTGCCAGCGTAGCCGTTACGAACACCGGGGAGCTGTTTTTT | CASVAVTNTGELFF
TRBJ1-6 | TRBV7-9 | TRBD1 | NA | TGTGCCAGCAGCCCCGGACAGGGGATTTCACCCCTCCACTTT | CASSPGQGISPLHF
TRBJ1-1 | TRBV28 | TRBD1 | NA | TGTGCCAGCAGTTTAACCGGGACAGGCATGAACACTGAAGCTTTCTTT | CASSLTGTGMNTEAFF
TRBJ2-3 | TRBV6-2/TRBV6-3 | NA | once | TGTGCCAGCAGTTCCGGACAGTTTTTCACAGATACGCAGTATTTT | CASSSGQFFTDTQYF
TRBJ2-3 | TRBV7-3 | TRBD1 | NA | TGTGCCAGCAGCCGGACAGGGAGCACAGATACGCAGTATTTT | CASSRTGSTDTQYF
TRBJ2-3 | TRBV6-1 | NA | NA | TGTGCCAGCAGTGAAGGGCCTTCGGATACGCAGTATTTT | CASSEGPSDTQYF
TRBJ1-1 | TRBV18 | NA | NA | TGTGCCAGCTCACCACAGCCGGCGGGGACTGAAGCTTTCTTT | CASSPQPAGTEAFF
TRBJ1-2 | TRBV9 | TRBD1 | NA | TGTGCCAGCAGCGTAGGGACAGGGTCCCATTATGGCTACACCTTC | CASSVGTGSHYGYTF
TRBJ2-7 | TRBV28 | NA | NA | TGTGCCAGCAGGGGGGGGGCCAACGAGCAGTACTTC | CASRGGANEQYF